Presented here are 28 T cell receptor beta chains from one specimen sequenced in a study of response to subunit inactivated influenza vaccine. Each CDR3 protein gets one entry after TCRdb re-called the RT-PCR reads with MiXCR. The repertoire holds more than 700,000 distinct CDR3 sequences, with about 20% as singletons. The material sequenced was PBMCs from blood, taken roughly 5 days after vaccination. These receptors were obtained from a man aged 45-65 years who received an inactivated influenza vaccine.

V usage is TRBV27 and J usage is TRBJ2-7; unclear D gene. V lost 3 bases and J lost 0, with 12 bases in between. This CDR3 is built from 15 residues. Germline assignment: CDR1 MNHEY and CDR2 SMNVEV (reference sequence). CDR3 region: CASSFMPSSSYEQYF. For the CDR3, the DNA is TGTGCCAGCAGTTTCATGCCTTCGAGCTCCTACGAGCAGTACTTC.

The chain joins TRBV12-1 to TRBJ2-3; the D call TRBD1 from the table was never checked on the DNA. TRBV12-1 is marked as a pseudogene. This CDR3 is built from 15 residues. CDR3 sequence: CASSFVGGATDTQYF. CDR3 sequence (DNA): TGTGCCAGCAGCTTTGTTGGGGGCGCGACAGATACGCAGTATTTT.

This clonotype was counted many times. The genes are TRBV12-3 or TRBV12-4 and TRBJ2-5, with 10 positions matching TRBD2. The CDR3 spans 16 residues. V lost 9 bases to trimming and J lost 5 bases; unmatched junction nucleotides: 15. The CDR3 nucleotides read TGTGCCAGTGCCGATAATGGGCTAGCGGGGGCGGAGACCCAGTACTTC. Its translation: CASADNGLAGAETQYF.

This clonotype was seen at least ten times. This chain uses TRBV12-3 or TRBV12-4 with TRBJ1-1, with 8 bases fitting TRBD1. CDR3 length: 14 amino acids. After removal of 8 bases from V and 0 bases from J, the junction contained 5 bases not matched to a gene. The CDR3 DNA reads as TGTGCCAGCGCCCGGACAGGGATGAACACTGAAGCTTTCTTT. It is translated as CASARTGMNTEAFF.

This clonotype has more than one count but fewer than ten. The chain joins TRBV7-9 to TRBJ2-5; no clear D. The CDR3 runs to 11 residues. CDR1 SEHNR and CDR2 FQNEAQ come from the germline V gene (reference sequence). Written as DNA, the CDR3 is TGTGCAACGCGTGCCTCGGAGACCCAGTACTTC. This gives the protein CATRASETQYF.

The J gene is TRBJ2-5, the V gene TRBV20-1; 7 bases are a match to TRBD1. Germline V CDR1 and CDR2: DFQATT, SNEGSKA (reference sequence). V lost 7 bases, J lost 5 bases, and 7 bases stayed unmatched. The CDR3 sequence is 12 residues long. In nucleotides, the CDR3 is TGCAGTGGCACAGGGGTCCGGGAGACCCAGTACTTC. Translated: CSGTGVRETQYF.

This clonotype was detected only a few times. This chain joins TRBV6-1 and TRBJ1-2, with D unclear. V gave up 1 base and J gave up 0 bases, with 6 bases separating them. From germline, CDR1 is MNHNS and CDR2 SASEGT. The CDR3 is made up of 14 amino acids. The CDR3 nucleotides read TGTGCCAGCAGTGAAGTCCTTACTAACTATGGCTACACCTTC. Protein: CASSEVLTNYGYTF.

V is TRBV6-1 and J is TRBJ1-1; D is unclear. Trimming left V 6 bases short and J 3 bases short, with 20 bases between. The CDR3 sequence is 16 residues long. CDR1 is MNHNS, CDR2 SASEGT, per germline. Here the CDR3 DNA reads TGTGCCAGCAGCACGATAGGGCTAGGGTGGGACACTGAAGCTTTCTTT. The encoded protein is CASSTIGLGWDTEAFF.

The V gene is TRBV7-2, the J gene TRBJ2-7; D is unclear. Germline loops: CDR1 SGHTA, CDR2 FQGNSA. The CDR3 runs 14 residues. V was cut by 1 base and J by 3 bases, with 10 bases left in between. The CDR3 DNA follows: TGTGCCAGCAGCTTAGAGCCCCAAAGCTACGAGCAGTACTTC. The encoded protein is CASSLEPQSYEQYF.

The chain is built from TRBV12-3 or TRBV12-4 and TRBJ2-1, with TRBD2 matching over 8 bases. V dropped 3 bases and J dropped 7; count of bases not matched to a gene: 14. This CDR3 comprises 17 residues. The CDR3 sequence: CASSFGRSGLVKNEQFF. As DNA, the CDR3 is TGTGCCAGCAGTTTTGGGCGGTCGGGACTAGTGAAAAATGAGCAGTTCTTC.

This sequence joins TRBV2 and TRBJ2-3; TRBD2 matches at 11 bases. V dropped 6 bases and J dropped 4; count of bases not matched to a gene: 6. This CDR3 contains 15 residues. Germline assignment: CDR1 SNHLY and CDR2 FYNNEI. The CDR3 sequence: CASSLSGREPDTQYF. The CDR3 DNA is TGTGCCAGCAGCCTTAGCGGGAGGGAGCCAGATACGCAGTATTTT.

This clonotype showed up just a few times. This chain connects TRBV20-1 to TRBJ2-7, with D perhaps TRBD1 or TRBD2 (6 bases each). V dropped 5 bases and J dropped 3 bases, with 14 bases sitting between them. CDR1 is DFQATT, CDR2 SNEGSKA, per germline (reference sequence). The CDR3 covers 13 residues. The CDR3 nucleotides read TGCAGTGCTGGGGGGCAGGGGAGCTACGAGCAGTACTTC. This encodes CSAGGQGSYEQYF.

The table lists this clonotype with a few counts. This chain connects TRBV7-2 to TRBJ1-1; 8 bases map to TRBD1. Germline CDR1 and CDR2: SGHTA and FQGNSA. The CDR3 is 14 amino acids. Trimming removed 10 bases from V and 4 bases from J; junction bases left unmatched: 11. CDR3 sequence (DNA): TGTGCCACCGTCCAGGGGGCGCGTGTCACTGAAGCTTTCTTT. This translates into CATVQGARVTEAFF.

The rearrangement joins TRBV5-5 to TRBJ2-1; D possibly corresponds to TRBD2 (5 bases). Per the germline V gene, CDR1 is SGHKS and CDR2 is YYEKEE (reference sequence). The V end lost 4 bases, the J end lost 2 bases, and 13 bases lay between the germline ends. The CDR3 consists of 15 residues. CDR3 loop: CASSPMEATYNEQFF. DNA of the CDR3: TGTGCCAGCAGCCCGATGGAGGCTACCTACAATGAGCAGTTCTTC. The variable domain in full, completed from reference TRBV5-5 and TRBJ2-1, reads DAGVTQSPTHLIKTRGQQVTLRCSPISGHKSVSWYQQVLGQGPQFIFQYYEKEERGRGNFPDRFSARQFPNYSSELNVNALLLGDSALYLCASSPMEATYNEQFFGPGTRLTVL.

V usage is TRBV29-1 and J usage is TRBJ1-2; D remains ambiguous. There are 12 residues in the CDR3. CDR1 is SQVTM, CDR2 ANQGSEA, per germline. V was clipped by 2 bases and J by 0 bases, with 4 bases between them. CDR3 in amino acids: CSVETANYGYTF. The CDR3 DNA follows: TGCAGCGTTGAAACGGCTAACTATGGCTACACCTTC.

The CDR3 protein is CASSVDRVINEKLFF. The CDR3 nucleotides are TGTGCCAGCAGCGTAGACAGGGTCATCAATGAAAAACTGTTTTTT. V and J are TRBV7-8 and TRBJ1-4, with 7 bases matching TRBD1. The CDR3 totals 15 residues. Germline CDR1 and CDR2: SGHVS and FQNEAQ. The V and J ends lost 5 bases and 5 bases, in that order; junction bases with no gene match: 8. Using reference TRBV7-8 and TRBJ1-4 for the parts outside the CDR3, the full variable domain is GAGVSQSPRYKVAKRGQDVALRCDPISGHVSLFWYQQALGQGPEFLTYFQNEAQLDKSGLPSDRFFAERPEGSVSTLKIQRTQQEDSAVYLCASSVDRVINEKLFFGSGTQLSVL.

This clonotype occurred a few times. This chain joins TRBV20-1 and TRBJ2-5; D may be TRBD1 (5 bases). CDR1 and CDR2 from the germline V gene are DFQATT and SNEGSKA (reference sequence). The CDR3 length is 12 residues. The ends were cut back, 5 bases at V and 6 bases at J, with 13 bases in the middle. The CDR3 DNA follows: TGCAGTGCTGGGTCCTCAGGGCAGACCCAGTACTTC. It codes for CSAGSSGQTQYF.

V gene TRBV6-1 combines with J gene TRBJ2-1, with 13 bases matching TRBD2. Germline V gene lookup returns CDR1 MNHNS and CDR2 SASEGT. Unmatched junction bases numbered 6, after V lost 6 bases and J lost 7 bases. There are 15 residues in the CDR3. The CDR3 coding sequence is TGTGCCAGCAGAGATTGGACTAGCGGGAGTAATGAGCAGTTCTTC. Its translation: CASRDWTSGSNEQFF.

This CDR3 reads CASSESWVEQYF. The CDR3 region has the DNA TGCGCCAGCAGTGAGTCATGGGTCGAGCAGTACTTC. The chain combines TRBV10-2 with TRBJ2-7; D gene unclear. Germline CDR1 and CDR2: WSHSY and SAAADI. The CDR3 has 12 residues. The V end was cut by 0 bases, the J end by 6 bases, with 6 bases between.

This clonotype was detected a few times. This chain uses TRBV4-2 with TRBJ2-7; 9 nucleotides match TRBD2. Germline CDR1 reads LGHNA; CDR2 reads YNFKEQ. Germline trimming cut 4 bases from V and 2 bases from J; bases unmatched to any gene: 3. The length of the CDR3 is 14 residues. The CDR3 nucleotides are TGTGCCAGCAGCCCAGCGGGAGGAACCTACGAGCAGTACTTC. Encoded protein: CASSPAGGTYEQYF.

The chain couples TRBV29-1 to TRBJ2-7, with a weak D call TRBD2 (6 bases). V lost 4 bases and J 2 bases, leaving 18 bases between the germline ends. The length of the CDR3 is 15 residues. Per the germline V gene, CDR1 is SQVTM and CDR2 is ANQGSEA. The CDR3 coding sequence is TGCAGCGTTGTCGATAGGGGAGGCAGGGCCTACGAGCAGTACTTC. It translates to CSVVDRGGRAYEQYF.

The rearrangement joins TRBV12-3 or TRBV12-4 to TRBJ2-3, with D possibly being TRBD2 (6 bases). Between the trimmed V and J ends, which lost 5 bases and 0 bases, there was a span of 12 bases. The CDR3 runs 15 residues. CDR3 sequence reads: CASSMGGLSTDTQYF. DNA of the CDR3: TGTGCCAGCAGTATGGGGGGACTTAGCACAGATACGCAGTATTTT.

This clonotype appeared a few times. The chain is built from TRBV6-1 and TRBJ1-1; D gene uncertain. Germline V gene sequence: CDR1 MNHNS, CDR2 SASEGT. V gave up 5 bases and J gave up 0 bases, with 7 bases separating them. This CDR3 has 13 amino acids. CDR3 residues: CASSTTMNTEAFF. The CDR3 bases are TGTGCCAGCAGTACCACTATGAACACTGAAGCTTTCTTT.

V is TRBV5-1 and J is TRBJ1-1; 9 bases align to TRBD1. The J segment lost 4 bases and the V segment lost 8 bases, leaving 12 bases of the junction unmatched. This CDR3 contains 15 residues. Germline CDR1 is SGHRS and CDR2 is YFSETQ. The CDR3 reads CASSNSDRGVTEAFF. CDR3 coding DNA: TGCGCCAGTAGCAATTCGGACAGGGGAGTCACTGAAGCTTTCTTT.

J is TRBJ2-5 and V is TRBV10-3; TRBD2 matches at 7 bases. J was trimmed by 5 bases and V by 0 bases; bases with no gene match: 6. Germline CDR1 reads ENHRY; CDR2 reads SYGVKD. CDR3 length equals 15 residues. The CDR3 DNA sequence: TGTGCCATCAGTGAGTCAGCGGGGCCGGCGGAGACCCAGTACTTC. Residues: CAISESAGPAETQYF.

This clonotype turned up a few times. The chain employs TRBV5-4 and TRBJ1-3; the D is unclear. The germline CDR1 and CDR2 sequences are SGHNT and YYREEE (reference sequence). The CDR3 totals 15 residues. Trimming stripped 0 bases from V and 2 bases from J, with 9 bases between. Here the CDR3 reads CASSLAPLPGNTIYF. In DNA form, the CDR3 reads TGTGCCAGCAGCTTGGCGCCCCTGCCTGGAAACACCATATATTTT.

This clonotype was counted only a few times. DNA for the CDR3: TGTGCCAGCAGTGAACAGGGGGAACGGGAGACCCAGTACTTC. This codes for CASSEQGERETQYF. The chain joins TRBV28 to TRBJ2-5, with 8 bases identical to TRBD1. The J segment lost 5 bases and the V segment lost 5 bases, leaving 7 bases of the junction unmatched. The CDR3 has 14 amino acids. Per germline, CDR1 MDHEN and CDR2 SYDVKM.

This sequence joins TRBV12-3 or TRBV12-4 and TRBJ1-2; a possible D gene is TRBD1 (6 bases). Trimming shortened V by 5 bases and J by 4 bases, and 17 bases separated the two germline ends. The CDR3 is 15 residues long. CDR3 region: CASSPGGAPTYGYTF. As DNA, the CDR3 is TGTGCCAGCAGTCCGGGGGGGGCGCCGACCTATGGCTACACCTTC.